This T cell receptor beta chain was found in a study of siplizumab effects on memory and regulatory T cells. Whole-study findings and limits: Whether proliferating Tregs in siplizumab cultures suppress was not functionally confirmed. A significant reduction in alloreactive sequences traceable to unstimulated CD4+ memory cells was produced by siplizumab. The naive T cell population seemed more diverse than memory cells and seemed a major contributor to the alloresponse.

This CDR3 has 15 amino acids. V was clipped by 4 bases and J by 5 bases; unmatched bases: 7. CDR1 and CDR2 from the germline V gene are SGDLS and YYNGEE. This clone was recorded only once. Its antigen remains unidentified. The repertoire was sequenced with immunoSEQ multiplex PCR; TCRdb's copy has only in-frame clones and lacks some. Of about 100,000 clones in the sample, around 93% were seen once. The sequencing input was non-Treg CD4+ T cells sorted from blood. The chain is built from TRBV9 and TRBJ2-3; TRBD2 agrees at 10 bases. The clonotype originates from a human donor in good health. The chain's CDR3 is CASSPIAGGGDTQYF. The DNA for the CDR3 is TGTGCCAGCAGCCCTATAGCGGGAGGTGGAGATACGCAGTATTTT.